The 28 T cell receptor beta chains presented below share a single source sample, sequenced in a study of T cell changes during pregnancy in multiple sclerosis. Using immunoSEQ multiplex PCR, the repertoire was profiled, and TCRdb retains in-frame clones only, with some absent. This table holds tens of thousands of clones, about 92% found once. The specimen comprised peripheral blood, sampled before pregnancy. The receptors here all came from a female donor with multiple sclerosis, enrolled in a pregnancy study.

The V call is TRBV5-1, the J call TRBJ1-1, with a tentative D call TRBD1 (6 bases). Deletions cut 4 bases from V and 0 bases from J, with 10 bases between. Per germline, CDR1 SGHRS and CDR2 YFSETQ. The CDR3 has 14 residues. CDR3: CASSPDRMNTEAFF. The CDR3 DNA is TGCGCCAGCAGCCCTGACAGGATGAACACTGAAGCTTTCTTT.

This sequence joins TRBV2 and TRBJ1-5; D may be TRBD1 (5 bases). This CDR3 has 14 residues. Between the trimmed V and J ends, which lost 6 bases and 4 bases, there was a span of 13 bases. The germline CDR1 and CDR2 sequences are SNHLY and FYNNEI. The CDR3 protein is CASRVGTENQPQHF. DNA of the CDR3: TGTGCCAGCAGGGTAGGGACTGAGAATCAGCCCCAGCATTTT.

The chain employs TRBV10-3 and TRBJ2-3; TRBD2 agrees at 14 bases. The CDR3 has 14 residues. Germline trimming cut 10 bases from V and 9 bases from J; bases unmatched to any gene: 9. Germline lookup yields CDR1 ENHRY and CDR2 SYGVKD. Here the CDR3 reads CASRLAGGPETQYF. Written as DNA, the CDR3 is TGTGCCAGCCGACTAGCGGGGGGGCCGGAAACGCAGTATTTT.

V usage is TRBV19 and J usage is TRBJ2-5, with TRBD2 identical over 8 bases. Germline V lookup: CDR1 LNHDA, CDR2 SQIVND (reference sequence). The CDR3 totals 13 residues. J was trimmed by 5 bases and V by 3 bases; bases with no gene match: 2. The CDR3 here is CASSMVAGETQYF. The CDR3 DNA reads as TGTGCCAGTAGTATGGTAGCGGGGGAGACCCAGTACTTC.

This clone has just a few counts. The chain joins TRBV28 to TRBJ1-5, with 7 nucleotides matching TRBD1. The J segment lost 0 bases and the V segment lost 8 bases, leaving 4 bases of the junction unmatched. Germline V gene lookup returns CDR1 MDHEN and CDR2 SYDVKM. This CDR3 comprises 14 residues. CDR3 in amino acids: CASWDSYSNQPQHF. The CDR3 DNA sequence: TGTGCCAGCTGGGACAGCTATAGCAATCAGCCCCAGCATTTT. Filled out from reference TRBV28 and TRBJ1-5, the complete variable domain reads DVKVTQSSRYLVKRTGEKVFLECVQDMDHENMFWYRQDPGLGLRLIYFSYDVKMKEKGDIPEGYSVSREKKERFSLILESASTNQTSMYLCASWDSYSNQPQHFGDGTRLSIL.

The chain is built from TRBV7-6 and TRBJ2-2, with 8 positions matching TRBD1. The CDR3 sequence is 14 residues long. The V gene's germline CDR1 is SGHVS and CDR2 FNYEAQ. After removal of 6 bases from V and 1 base from J, the junction contained 1 base not matched to a gene. CDR3 sequence reads: CASRGTGNTGELFF. The CDR3 DNA reads TGTGCCAGCAGAGGGACAGGGAACACCGGGGAGCTGTTTTTT. The variable domain in full, with the rest retrieved from reference TRBV7-6 and TRBJ2-2, is GAGVSQSPRYKVTKRGQDVALRCDPISGHVSLYWYRQALGQGPEFLTYFNYEAQQDKSGLPNDRFSAERPEGSISTLTIQRTEQRDSAMYRCASRGTGNTGELFFGEGSRLTVL.

CDR3 DNA: TGTGCCAGCAGGCCAGGGGGAGTGGGGGAACTGTTTTTT. It translates to CASRPGGVGELFF. The rearrangement links TRBV7-9 to TRBJ1-4; 7 nucleotides agree with TRBD1. CDR3 length: 13 residues. Germline CDR1 reads SEHNR; CDR2 reads FQNEAQ (reference sequence). V was clipped by 6 bases and J by 12 bases; unmatched bases: 10. Supplemented by reference TRBV7-9 and TRBJ1-4, the full variable domain reads DTGVSQNPRHKITKRGQNVTFRCDPISEHNRLYWYRQTLGQGPEFLTYFQNEAQLEKSRLLSDRFSAERPKGSFSTLEIQRTEQGDSAMYLCASRPGGVGELFFGSGTQLSVL.

This clone has only one observation. This chain links TRBV27 with TRBJ1-2; 7 nucleotides line up with TRBD1. V shed 7 bases, J shed 2 bases, and the junction held 10 bases outside the gene matches. CDR1 MNHEY and CDR2 SMNVEV come from the germline V gene (reference sequence). CDR3 length: 15 residues. CDR3 residues: CASTHLTGLNYGYTF. The CDR3 DNA reads TGTGCCAGCACCCACTTGACAGGGTTAAACTATGGCTACACCTTC.

This clone was recorded once. CDR3 sequence (DNA): TGTGCCAGCTCCCGGGATGGCAGGCCCCAAGAGACCCAGTACTTC. Its protein product is CASSRDGRPQETQYF. The chain joins TRBV18 to TRBJ2-5, with D possibly TRBD2 on 5 matching bases. Trimming stripped 6 bases from V and 1 base from J, with 15 bases between. The CDR3 consists of 15 residues. Germline CDR1 KGHSH, CDR2 LQKENI. Together with reference TRBV18 and TRBJ2-5, the CDR3 gives the full variable domain: NAGVMQNPRHLVRRRGQEARLRCSPMKGHSHVYWYRQLPEEGLKFMVYLQKENIIDESGMPKERFSAEFPKEGPSILRIQQVVRGDSAAYFCASSRDGRPQETQYFGPGTRLLVL.

V usage is TRBV11-2 and J usage is TRBJ1-4; D is perhaps TRBD1 (5 bases). CDR3 length: 17 amino acids. Germline V gene data show CDR1 as SGHAT and CDR2 as FQNNGV. V dropped 1 base and J dropped 0 bases, with 12 bases sitting between them. CDR3 nucleotide sequence: TGTGCCAGCAGCTTAGCCGGGGGATGGGCAACTAATGAAAAACTGTTTTTT. Translation: CASSLAGGWATNEKLFF. Full variable domain (remainder filled in from reference TRBV11-2 and TRBJ1-4): EAGVAQSPRYKIIEKRQSVAFWCNPISGHATLYWYQQILGQGPKLLIQFQNNGVVDDSQLPKDRFSAERLKGVDSTLKIQPAKLEDSAVYLCASSLAGGWATNEKLFFGSGTQLSVL.

This clone has a handful of counts. The V and J genes are TRBV27 and TRBJ2-7; D remains unclear. The CDR3 runs to 13 residues. Germline CDR1 is MNHEY and CDR2 is SMNVEV (reference sequence). V gave up 6 bases and J gave up 4 bases, with 13 bases separating them. CDR3 region: CASSPRQQYEQYF. The CDR3 DNA is TGTGCCAGCAGCCCGAGGCAACAATACGAGCAGTACTTC.

This clone was seen a handful of times. The rearrangement joins TRBV4-2 to TRBJ2-3; 16 bases fit TRBD2. J lost 4 bases, V lost 5 bases, and 3 bases had no gene match. This CDR3 comprises 16 residues. Germline values: CDR1 LGHNA, CDR2 YNFKEQ. CDR3 amino acids: CASSKGLAGGPDTQYF. In nucleotides, the CDR3 is TGTGCCAGCAGCAAGGGACTAGCGGGGGGGCCAGATACGCAGTATTTT.

The chain has TRBV7-6 and TRBJ1-2; D is unresolved. CDR3 size: 13 residues. Germline CDR1 and CDR2: SGHVS and FNYEAQ. V gave up 0 bases and J gave up 6 bases, with 8 bases separating them. The DNA for the CDR3 is TGTGCCAGCAGCTTAGCATCGGGGAATGGCTACACCTTC. Translation gives CASSLASGNGYTF.

The genes are TRBV7-3 and TRBJ2-7; the D gene is possibly TRBD2 (6 bases). Germline values: CDR1 SGHTA, CDR2 FQGTGA. The CDR3 extends over 16 amino acids. The V end was cut by 4 bases, the J end by 0 bases, with 16 bases between. In DNA form, the CDR3 reads TGTGCCAGCAGCTCCGGGGGTTTCTGCCCCTCCTACGAGCAGTACTTC. Amino acids: CASSSGGFCPSYEQYF.

The chain has TRBV6-5 and TRBJ2-7, with TRBD1 identical over 8 bases. CDR3 length: 13 residues. After removal of 3 bases from V and 7 bases from J, the junction contained 5 bases not matched to a gene. CDR1 and CDR2 (germline): MNHEY, SVGAGI. The CDR3 nucleotides are TGTGCCAGCAGTTATGGCAGGGGGCGGGAGCAGTACTTC. It translates to CASSYGRGREQYF.

DNA for the CDR3: TGCGCCAGCAGCCTGCCTGGCGGATACACCGGGGAGCTGTTTTTT. This gives the protein CASSLPGGYTGELFF. This rearrangement joins TRBV5-1 to TRBJ2-2; D not resolved. Germline V gene sequence: CDR1 SGHRS, CDR2 YFSETQ. The CDR3 has 15 residues. V was pared by 4 bases and J by 3 bases, with 13 bases between.

The genes are TRBV21-1 and TRBJ1-6; TRBD1 is the table's D call, not checked against the DNA. TRBV21-1 is classified as a pseudogene. CDR3 length: 20 amino acids. CDR3 loop: CASSSYSKFVQHIPNSPLHF. The DNA of the CDR3 is TGTGCCAGCAGCTCCTACTCTAAGTTTGTACAGCACATTCCCAATTCACCCCTCCACTTT.

The chain employs TRBV25-1 and TRBJ2-1; no firm D call. V was cut by 1 base and J by 9 bases, with 4 bases left in between. This CDR3 is built from 11 residues. Germline CDR1 is MGHDK and CDR2 is SYGVNS. CDR3 DNA sequence: TGTGCCAGCAGTGAATCATTTGAGCAGTTCTTC. Translated, it gives CASSESFEQFF.

J is TRBJ2-5 and V is TRBV9, with a possible D match to TRBD1 (5 bases). The germline V gene encodes CDR1 SGDLS and CDR2 YYNGEE. The CDR3 runs 14 residues. Trimming removed 4 bases from V and 0 bases from J, with 10 bases in between. CDR3 loop: CASSLPTDQETQYF. CDR3 DNA sequence: TGTGCCAGCAGCTTACCGACAGACCAAGAGACCCAGTACTTC.

The rearrangement uses TRBV27 and TRBJ2-7; TRBD2 matches at 10 bases. Trimming took 6 bases from V and 2 from J; bases not matched to a gene: 7. The CDR3 is 15 residues long. Germline CDR1 reads MNHEY; CDR2 reads SMNVEV (reference sequence). CDR3 residues: CASRPLAGAAYEQYF. The DNA of the CDR3 is TGTGCCAGCAGACCTCTAGCGGGGGCCGCCTACGAGCAGTACTTC.

The J gene is TRBJ1-2, the V gene TRBV6-1, with D perhaps TRBD1 (6 bases). V lost 6 bases to trimming and J lost 6 bases, with 17 bases between them. This CDR3 has 14 residues. Germline CDR1 and CDR2: MNHNS and SASEGT. CDR3 region: CASRPQGFSNGYTF. CDR3 DNA sequence: TGTGCCAGCAGGCCACAGGGATTTTCGAATGGCTACACCTTC.

This clone was recorded once. The chain carries TRBV27 and TRBJ2-7, with 10 bases fitting TRBD1. Germline-derived CDR1 and CDR2 are MNHEY and SMNVEV (reference sequence). This CDR3 has 14 residues. V lost 8 bases, J lost 2 bases, and 6 bases stayed unmatched. The CDR3 reads CASGRTGGAYEQYF. The CDR3 nucleotides are TGTGCCAGCGGAAGGACAGGGGGTGCCTACGAGCAGTACTTC.

This chain connects TRBV29-1 to TRBJ2-7, with D tentatively TRBD1 (6 bases). The V and J ends lost 6 bases and 3 bases respectively, with 12 bases between them. Germline V gives CDR1 SQVTM, CDR2 ANQGSEA. The CDR3 has 12 amino acids. The CDR3 DNA reads TGCAGCGTCGAGACAGGAGTCTACGAGCAGTACTTC. As protein: CSVETGVYEQYF.

V and J are TRBV30 and TRBJ2-3; D unclear. In germline, CDR1 is GTSNPN, CDR2 SVGIG (reference sequence). The ends were cut back, 0 bases at V and 2 bases at J, with 12 bases in the middle. The CDR3 runs 15 residues. The DNA of the CDR3 is TGTGCCTGGAGTGTATCCCAGCGATACACAGATACGCAGTATTTT. It yields the protein CAWSVSQRYTDTQYF.

This chain connects TRBV21-1 to TRBJ2-2; the DNA was not compared with TRBD2, the D call given in the table. TRBV21-1 is a pseudogene segment. The CDR3 covers 20 residues. CDR3 region: CASSSDTDGTSGGNTGELFF. CDR3 DNA sequence: TGTGCCAGCAGCAGCGATACGGACGGGACTAGCGGGGGGAACACCGGGGAGCTGTTTTTT.

The chain is built from TRBV19 and TRBJ1-1, with a tentative D call TRBD1 (5 bases). CDR1 and CDR2 from the germline V gene are LNHDA and SQIVND (reference sequence). V lost 7 bases and J 2 bases, leaving 17 bases between the germline ends. CDR3 length equals 15 residues. The CDR3 DNA reads as TGTGCCAGTATCTCAATATCGGGGGTTAACACTGAAGCTTTCTTT. It specifies CASISISGVNTEAFF.

The V and J genes are TRBV14 and TRBJ2-7; 11 nucleotides line up with TRBD1. Germline V lookup: CDR1 SGHDN, CDR2 FVKESK. The CDR3 sequence is 15 residues long. J gave up 6 bases and V 4 bases, and 8 bases lay outside the gene matches. The CDR3 spells CASSLTRDRGTEQYF. CDR3 sequence (DNA): TGTGCCAGCAGCCTGACCCGGGACAGGGGGACCGAGCAGTACTTC.

The chain combines TRBV7-9 with TRBJ2-2; TRBD2 might be the D (6 bases). Germline V gives CDR1 SEHNR, CDR2 FQNEAQ (reference sequence). Trimming pared 2 bases from V and 0 bases from J, leaving 13 bases between. The CDR3 is made up of 17 amino acids. In DNA form, the CDR3 reads TGTGCCAGCAGCTTAAGCGGGCGGATCGCGAACACCGGGGAGCTGTTTTTT. Its protein product is CASSLSGRIANTGELFF.